This TCR beta chain originates from a study of neurological immune-mediated disorders. This clonotype was seen many times. Antigen specificity is unknown. Germline is not matched at one junction end, which may reflect a read error. PBMCs stored at -80 C, numbering 2 million, were the origin of the unsorted libraries. The length of the CDR3 is 12 residues. CDR1 is DFQATT, CDR2 SNEGSKA, per germline (reference sequence). 5'RACE with 10-nucleotide random UMIs produced the cDNA. From the 5' RACE reads, TCRdb called clonotypes with MiXCR, one entry per CDR3 protein. The sample carries 50,000 or so distinct CDR3 sequences, approximately 3.8% recorded once. Overall study findings and caveats: In HTLV-1-associated myelopathy, TCR clonal expansion was greatest, and in multiple sclerosis it was least, below healthy controls. Grouping of repertoires by phylogeny put those of 18 of 34 multiple sclerosis patients into a single related-CDR3 cluster, a possible signature.

The sequence came from a man between 25 and 39 years old with multiple sclerosis. V usage is TRBV20-1 and J usage is TRBJ2-7, with TRBD2 matching 7 bases. Sequencing input: PBMCs. In DNA, the CDR3 is TGCAGTGCTACTAGCGGCTCCAACGAGCAGTACTTC. As protein: CSATSGSNEQYF.